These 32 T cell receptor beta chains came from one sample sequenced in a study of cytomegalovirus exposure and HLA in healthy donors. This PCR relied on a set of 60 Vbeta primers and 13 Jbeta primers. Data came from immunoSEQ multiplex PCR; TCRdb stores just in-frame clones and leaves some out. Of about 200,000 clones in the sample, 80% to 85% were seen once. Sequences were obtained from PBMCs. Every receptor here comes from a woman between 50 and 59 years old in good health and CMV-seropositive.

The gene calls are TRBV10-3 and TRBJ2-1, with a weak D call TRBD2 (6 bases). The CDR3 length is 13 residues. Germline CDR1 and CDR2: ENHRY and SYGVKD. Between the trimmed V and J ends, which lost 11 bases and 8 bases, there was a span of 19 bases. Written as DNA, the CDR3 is TGTGCCGTAGGAGGGCCCCTAAGCGATGAGCAGTTCTTC. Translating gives CAVGGPLSDEQFF.

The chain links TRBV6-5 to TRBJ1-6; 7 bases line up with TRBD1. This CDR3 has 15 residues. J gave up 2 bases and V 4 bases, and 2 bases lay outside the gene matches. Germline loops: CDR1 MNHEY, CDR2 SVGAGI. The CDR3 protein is CASSSGTAYNSPLHF. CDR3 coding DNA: TGTGCCAGCAGTTCCGGGACAGCCTATAATTCACCCCTCCACTTT.

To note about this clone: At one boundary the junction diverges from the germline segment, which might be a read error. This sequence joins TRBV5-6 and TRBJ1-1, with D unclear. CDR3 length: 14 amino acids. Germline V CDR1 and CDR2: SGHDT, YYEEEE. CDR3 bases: TGTGCCAGCAGTTTGGGGTCTAAGAACACTGAAGCTTTCTTT. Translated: CASSLGSKNTEAFF.

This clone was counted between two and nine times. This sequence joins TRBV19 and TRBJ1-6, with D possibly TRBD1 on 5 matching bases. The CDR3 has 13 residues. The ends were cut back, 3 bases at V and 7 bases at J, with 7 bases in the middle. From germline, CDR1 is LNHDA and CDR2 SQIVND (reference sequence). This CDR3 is CASSIRENSPLHF. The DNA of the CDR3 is TGTGCCAGTAGTATCAGGGAAAATTCACCCCTCCACTTT. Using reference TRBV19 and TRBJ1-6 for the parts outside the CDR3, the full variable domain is DGGITQSPKYLFRKEGQNVTLSCEQNLNHDAMYWYRQDPGQGLRLIYYSQIVNDFQKGDIAEGYSVSREKKESFPLTVTSAQKNPTAFYLCASSIRENSPLHFGNGTRLTVT.

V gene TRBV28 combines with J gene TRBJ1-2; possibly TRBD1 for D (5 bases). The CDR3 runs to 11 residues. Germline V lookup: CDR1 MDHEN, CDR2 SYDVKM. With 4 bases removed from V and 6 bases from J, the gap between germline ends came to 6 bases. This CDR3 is CASSSRDGYTF. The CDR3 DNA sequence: TGTGCCAGCAGTTCCAGGGATGGCTACACCTTC.

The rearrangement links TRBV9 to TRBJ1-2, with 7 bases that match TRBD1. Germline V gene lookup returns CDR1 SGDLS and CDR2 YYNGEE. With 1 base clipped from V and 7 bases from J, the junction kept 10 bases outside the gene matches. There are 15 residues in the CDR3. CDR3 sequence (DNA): TGTGCCAGCAGCGTATTGACTGACAGGGCAAGTGGCTACACCTTC. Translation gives CASSVLTDRASGYTF.

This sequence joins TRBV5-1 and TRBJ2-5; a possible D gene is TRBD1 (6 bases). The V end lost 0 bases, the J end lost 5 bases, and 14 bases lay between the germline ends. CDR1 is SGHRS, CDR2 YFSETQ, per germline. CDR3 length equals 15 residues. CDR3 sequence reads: CASSLGPRTEETQYF. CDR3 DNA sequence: TGCGCCAGCAGCTTGGGACCCCGGACAGAGGAGACCCAGTACTTC.

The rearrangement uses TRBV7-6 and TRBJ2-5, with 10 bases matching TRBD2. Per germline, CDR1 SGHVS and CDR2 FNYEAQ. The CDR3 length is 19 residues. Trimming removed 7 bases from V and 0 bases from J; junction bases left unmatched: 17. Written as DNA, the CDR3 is TGTGCCAGCACCCTAGCAGCCAGCGGGGGGGCCCCGTACCAAGAGACCCAGTACTTC. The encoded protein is CASTLAASGGAPYQETQYF.

The CDR3 coding sequence is TGTGCCAGCAGTTTAGGTGCAGGGCCTGGGTATGGCTACACCTTC. Translation gives CASSLGAGPGYGYTF. The chain uses TRBV27 and TRBJ1-2, with a possible D match to TRBD1 (5 bases). The CDR3 spans 15 residues. The germline V gene has CDR1 MNHEY and CDR2 SMNVEV (reference sequence). Trimming shortened V by 2 bases and J by 5 bases, and 15 bases separated the two germline ends.

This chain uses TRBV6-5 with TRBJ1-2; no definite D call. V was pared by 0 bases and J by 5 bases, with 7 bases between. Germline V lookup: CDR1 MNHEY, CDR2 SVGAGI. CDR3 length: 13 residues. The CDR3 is CASSYSEEYGYTF. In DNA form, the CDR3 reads TGTGCCAGCAGTTACTCCGAAGAGTATGGCTACACCTTC.

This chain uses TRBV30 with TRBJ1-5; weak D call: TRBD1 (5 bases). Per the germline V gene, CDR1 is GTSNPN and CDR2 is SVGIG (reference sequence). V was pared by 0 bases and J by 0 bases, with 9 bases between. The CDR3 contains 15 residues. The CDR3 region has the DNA TGTGCCTGGAGTGTAAGGGGCCGTAGCAATCAGCCCCAGCATTTT. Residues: CAWSVRGRSNQPQHF. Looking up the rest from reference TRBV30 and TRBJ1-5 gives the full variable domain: SQTIHQWPATLVQPVGSPLSLECTVEGTSNPNLYWYRQAAGRGLQLLFYSVGIGQISSEVPQNLSASRPQDRQFILSSKKLLLSDSGFYLCAWSVRGRSNQPQHFGDGTRLSIL.

This CDR3 is CASSLLAGGVQETQYF. In DNA, the CDR3 is TGCGCCAGCAGCTTGTTAGCGGGAGGGGTTCAAGAGACCCAGTACTTC. J is TRBJ2-5 and V is TRBV5-1; the match to TRBD2 covers 11 bases. This CDR3 has 16 amino acids. Germline-derived CDR1 and CDR2 are SGHRS and YFSETQ. V dropped 1 base and J dropped 2; count of bases not matched to a gene: 4.

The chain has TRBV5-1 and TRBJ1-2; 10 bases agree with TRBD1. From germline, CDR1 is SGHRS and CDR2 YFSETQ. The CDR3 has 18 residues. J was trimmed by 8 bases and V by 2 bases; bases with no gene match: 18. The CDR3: CASSLSSGTGDKVLGYTF. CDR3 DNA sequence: TGCGCCAGCAGCTTATCCTCCGGGACAGGGGATAAGGTGTTAGGCTACACCTTC.

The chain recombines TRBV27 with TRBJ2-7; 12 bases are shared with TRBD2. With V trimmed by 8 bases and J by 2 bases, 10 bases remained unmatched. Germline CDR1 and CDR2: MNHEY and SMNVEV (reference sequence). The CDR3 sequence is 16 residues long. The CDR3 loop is CASPTSGRRKTYEQYF. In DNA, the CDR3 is TGTGCCAGCCCGACTAGCGGGAGACGAAAGACCTACGAGCAGTACTTC.

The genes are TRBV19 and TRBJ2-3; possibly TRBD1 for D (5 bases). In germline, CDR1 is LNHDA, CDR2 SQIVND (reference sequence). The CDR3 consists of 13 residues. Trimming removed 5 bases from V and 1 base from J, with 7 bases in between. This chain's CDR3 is CASSVQGTDTQYF. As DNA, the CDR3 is TGTGCCAGTAGTGTACAGGGCACAGATACGCAGTATTTT.

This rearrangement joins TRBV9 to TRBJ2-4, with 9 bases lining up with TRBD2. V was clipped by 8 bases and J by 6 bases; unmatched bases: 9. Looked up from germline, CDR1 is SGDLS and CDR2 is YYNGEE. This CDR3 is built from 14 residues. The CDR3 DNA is TGTGCCAGGGTAGCGGGAGTTAATGGAAACATTCAGTACTTC. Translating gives CARVAGVNGNIQYF.

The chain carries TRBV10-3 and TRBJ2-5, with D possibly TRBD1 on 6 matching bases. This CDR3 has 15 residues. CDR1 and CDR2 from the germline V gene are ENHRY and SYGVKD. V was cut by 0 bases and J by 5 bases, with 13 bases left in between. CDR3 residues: CAISESLTGPETQYF. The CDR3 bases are TGTGCCATCAGTGAGTCGTTGACAGGACCGGAGACCCAGTACTTC.

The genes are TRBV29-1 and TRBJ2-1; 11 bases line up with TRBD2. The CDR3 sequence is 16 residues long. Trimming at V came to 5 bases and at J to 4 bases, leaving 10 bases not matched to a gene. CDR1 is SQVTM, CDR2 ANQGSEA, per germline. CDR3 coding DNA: TGCAGCGTTCAAAGTCTCACTAGCGGGAGTTACAATGAGCAGTTCTTC. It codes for CSVQSLTSGSYNEQFF.

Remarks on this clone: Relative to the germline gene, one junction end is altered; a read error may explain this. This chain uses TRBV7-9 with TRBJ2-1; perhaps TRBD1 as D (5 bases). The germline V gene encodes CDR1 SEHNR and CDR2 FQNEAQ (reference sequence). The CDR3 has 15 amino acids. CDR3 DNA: TGTGCCAGCACCTCTCAGGGTCTCTCCTCCAATGAGCAGTTCTTC. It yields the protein CASTSQGLSSNEQFF.

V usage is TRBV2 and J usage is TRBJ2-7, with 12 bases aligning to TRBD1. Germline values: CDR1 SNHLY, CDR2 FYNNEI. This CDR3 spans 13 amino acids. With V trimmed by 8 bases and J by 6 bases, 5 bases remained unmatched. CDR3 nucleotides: TGTGCCAGCTGCCCGGGACAGGGGGCCGAGCAGTACTTC. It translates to CASCPGQGAEQYF.

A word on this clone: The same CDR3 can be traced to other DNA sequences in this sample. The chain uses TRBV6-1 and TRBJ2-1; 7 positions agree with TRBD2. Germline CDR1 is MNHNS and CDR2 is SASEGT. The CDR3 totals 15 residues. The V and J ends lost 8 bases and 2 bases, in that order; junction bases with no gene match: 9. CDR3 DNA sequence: TGTGCCAGCGTGGGAGGGTTAATGGCCTACAATGAGCAGTTCTTC. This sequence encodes CASVGGLMAYNEQFF.

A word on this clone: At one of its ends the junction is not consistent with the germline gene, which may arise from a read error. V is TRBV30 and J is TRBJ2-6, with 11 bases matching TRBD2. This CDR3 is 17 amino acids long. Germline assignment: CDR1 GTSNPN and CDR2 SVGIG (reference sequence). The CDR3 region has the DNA TGTGCCTGGAGTGCGGGACTAGCGGACTCTGGGGCCAACGGCCTGACTTTC. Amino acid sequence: CAWSAGLADSGANGLTF.

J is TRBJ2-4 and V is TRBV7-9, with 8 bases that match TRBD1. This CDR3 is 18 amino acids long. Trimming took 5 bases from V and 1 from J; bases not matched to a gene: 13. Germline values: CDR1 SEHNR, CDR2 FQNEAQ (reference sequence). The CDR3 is CASSPTGVQGAAKNIQYF. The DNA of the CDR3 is TGTGCCAGCAGCCCCACGGGGGTCCAGGGGGCTGCCAAAAACATTCAGTACTTC.

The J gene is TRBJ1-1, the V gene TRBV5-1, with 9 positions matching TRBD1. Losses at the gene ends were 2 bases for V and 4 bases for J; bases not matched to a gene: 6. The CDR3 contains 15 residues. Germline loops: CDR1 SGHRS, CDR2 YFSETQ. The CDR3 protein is CASSLLSTGGTEAFF. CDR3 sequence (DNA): TGCGCCAGCAGCTTACTCTCGACAGGGGGCACTGAAGCTTTCTTT. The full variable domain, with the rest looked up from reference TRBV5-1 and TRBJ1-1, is KAGVTQTPRYLIKTRGQQVTLSCSPISGHRSVSWYQQTPGQGLQFLFEYFSETQRNKGNFPGRFSGRQFSNSRSEMNVSTLELGDSALYLCASSLLSTGGTEAFFGQGTRLTVV.

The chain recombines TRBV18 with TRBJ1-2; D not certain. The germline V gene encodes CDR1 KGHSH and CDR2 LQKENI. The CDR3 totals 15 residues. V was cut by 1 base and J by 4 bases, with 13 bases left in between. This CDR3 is CASSPQRTEVYGYTF. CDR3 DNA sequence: TGTGCCAGCTCACCACAAAGAACAGAAGTCTATGGCTACACCTTC.

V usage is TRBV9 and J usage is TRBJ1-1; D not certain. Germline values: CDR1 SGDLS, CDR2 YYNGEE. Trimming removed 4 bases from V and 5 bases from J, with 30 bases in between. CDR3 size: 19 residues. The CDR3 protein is CASSPVEVLLPRKKTEAFF. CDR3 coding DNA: TGTGCCAGCAGCCCCGTAGAAGTATTGCTGCCGCGTAAAAAAACTGAAGCTTTCTTT.

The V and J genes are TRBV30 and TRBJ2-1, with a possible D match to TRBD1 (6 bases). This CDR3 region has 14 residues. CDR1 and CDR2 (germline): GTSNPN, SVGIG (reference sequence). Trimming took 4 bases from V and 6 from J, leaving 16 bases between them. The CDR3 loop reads CAWTQGTRVNEQFF. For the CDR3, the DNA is TGTGCCTGGACCCAGGGGACCCGAGTCAATGAGCAGTTCTTC.

The CDR3 reads CASSQGAGGSYEQYF. Here the CDR3 DNA reads TGCGCCAGCAGCCAAGGGGCAGGGGGCTCCTACGAGCAGTACTTC. V is TRBV4-1 and J is TRBJ2-7; 7 nucleotides match TRBD1. This CDR3 is 15 amino acids long. CDR1 MGHRA and CDR2 YSYEKL come from the germline V gene. The J segment lost 0 bases and the V segment lost 1 base, leaving 3 bases of the junction unmatched.

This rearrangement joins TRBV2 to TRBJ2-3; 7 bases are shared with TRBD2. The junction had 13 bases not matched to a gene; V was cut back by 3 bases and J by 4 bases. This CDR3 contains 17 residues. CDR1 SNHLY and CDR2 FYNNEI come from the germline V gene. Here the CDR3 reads CASSEFQRGPMADTQYF. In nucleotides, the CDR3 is TGTGCCAGCAGTGAGTTCCAGCGGGGCCCTATGGCAGATACGCAGTATTTT.

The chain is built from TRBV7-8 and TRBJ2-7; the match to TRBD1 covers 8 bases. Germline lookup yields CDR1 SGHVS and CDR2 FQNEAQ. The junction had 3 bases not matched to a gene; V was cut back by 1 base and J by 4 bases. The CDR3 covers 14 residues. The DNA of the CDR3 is TGTGCCAGCAGCTTAGGGACAGGGATATACGAGCAGTACTTC. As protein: CASSLGTGIYEQYF.

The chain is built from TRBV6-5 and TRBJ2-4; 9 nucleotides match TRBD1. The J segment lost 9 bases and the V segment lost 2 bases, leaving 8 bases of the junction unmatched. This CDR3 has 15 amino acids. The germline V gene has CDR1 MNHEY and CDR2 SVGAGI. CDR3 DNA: TGTGCCAGCAGTTACCAGGGACAGGGATCGGGCATTCAGTACTTC. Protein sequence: CASSYQGQGSGIQYF.

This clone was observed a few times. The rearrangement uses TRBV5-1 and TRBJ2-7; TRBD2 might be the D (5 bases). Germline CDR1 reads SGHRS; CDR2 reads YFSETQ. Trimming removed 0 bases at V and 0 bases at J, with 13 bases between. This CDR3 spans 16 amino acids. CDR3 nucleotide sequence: TGCGCCAGCAGCTTGGGAACCCAGCGGTTCTCCTACGAGCAGTACTTC. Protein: CASSLGTQRFSYEQYF. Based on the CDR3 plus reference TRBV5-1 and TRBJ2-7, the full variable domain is KAGVTQTPRYLIKTRGQQVTLSCSPISGHRSVSWYQQTPGQGLQFLFEYFSETQRNKGNFPGRFSGRQFSNSRSEMNVSTLELGDSALYLCASSLGTQRFSYEQYFGPGTRLTVT.